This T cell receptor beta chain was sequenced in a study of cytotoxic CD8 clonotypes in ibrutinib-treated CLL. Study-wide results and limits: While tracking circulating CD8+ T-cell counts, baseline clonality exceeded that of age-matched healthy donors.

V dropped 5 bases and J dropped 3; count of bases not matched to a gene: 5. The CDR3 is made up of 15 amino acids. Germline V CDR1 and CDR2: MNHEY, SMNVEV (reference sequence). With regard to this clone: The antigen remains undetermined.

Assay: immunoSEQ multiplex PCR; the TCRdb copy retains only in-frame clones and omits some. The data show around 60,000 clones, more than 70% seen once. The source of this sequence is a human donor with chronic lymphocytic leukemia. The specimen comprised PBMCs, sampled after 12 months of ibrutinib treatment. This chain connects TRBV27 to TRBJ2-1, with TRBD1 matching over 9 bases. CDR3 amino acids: CASSPKGQGYNEQFF. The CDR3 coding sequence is TGTGCCAGCAGTCCGAAGGGACAGGGCTACAATGAGCAGTTCTTC.